These T cell receptor beta chains were read from a single sample in a study of a mutant IDH1 vaccine in newly diagnosed glioma. Assay used: immunoSEQ multiplex PCR; TCRdb lists only in-frame clones, some missing. Of under 45,000 clones in the sample, around 81% are singletons; the top ten hold around 10%. These TCRs' antigens remain unknown. Material: PBMCs, obtained from a glioma patient whose treatment included an IDH1 peptide vaccine. These receptors came from a man between 45 and 60 years old with glioma. The CDR3 runs from the conserved cysteine through the conserved F or W. A D gene is named only where the DNA matches it firmly. For some rows the clone size is stated as once, few or many, or as a class when expanded; others skip it.

clone_size j_call d_call v_call cdr3_nt cdr3_aa
- TRBJ2-7 TRBD1 TRBV5-4 TGTGCCAGCGGGCGACAGGGGCAGAACGAGCAGTACTTC CASGRQGQNEQYF
- TRBJ2-7 - TRBV2 TGTGCCAGCTTAACCGATTTGTGGGAGCAGTACTTC CASLTDLWEQYF
- TRBJ2-3 TRBD2 TRBV27 TGTGCCAGCAGTTTTAATGGACTAGCGGGAGGGGATACGCAGTATTTT CASSFNGLAGGDTQYF
- TRBJ2-2 - TRBV4-1 TGCGCCAGCAGCCAGGTGACAACGAACACCGGGGAGCTGTTTTTT CASSQVTTNTGELFF
- TRBJ1-5 - TRBV5-6 TGTGCCAGCAGCTTGGCCGGGTCCATCAGACCCCAGCATTTT CASSLAGSIRPQHF
few TRBJ1-1 - TRBV7-2 TGTGCCAGCAGCTCTGGGGGGACGGCTATAGTGAAGTTGGGTTTCTTT CASSSGGTAIVKLGFF
- TRBJ1-2 - TRBV25-1 TGTGCCAGCAGTAGGTGGGAATCTGATGGCTACACCTTC CASSRWESDGYTF
- TRBJ1-5 - TRBV7-2 TGTGCCAGCAGCCTCTACTCAACTGGCAATCAGCCCCAGCATTTT CASSLYSTGNQPQHF
- TRBJ2-7 TRBD1 TRBV25-1 TGTGCCAGCAGTGGCCGGGACAGGCCCTACGAGCAGTACTTC CASSGRDRPYEQYF
- TRBJ1-2 - TRBV6-1 TGTGCCAGCAGCTCCCTAGGGGGACTGAATGGCTACACCTTC CASSSLGGLNGYTF